Listed below are T cell receptor beta chains from one sample, sequenced in a study of blood T cell repertoires in COVID-19. The data were produced by immunoSEQ multiplex PCR, yet TCRdb's version contains in-frame clones alone and is incomplete. The repertoire has under 150,000 clones, about 80% of them found once; the top ten carry about 25%. The specimen was peripheral blood. The receptors derive from a human donor in a cohort sampled during active COVID-19. Both conserved end residues are part of each CDR3. The D gene is left open where the match is weak. Clone size is given for some rows only: seen once, a few or many times, or a class if the clone is expanded.

abundance: -
j_gene: TRBJ2-7
d_gene: TRBD1
v_gene: TRBV29-1
CDR3nt: TGCAGCGTTGGAGGGGACAGGGATTCGATCTACGAGCAGTACTTC
CDR3aa: CSVGGDRDSIYEQYF

abundance: -
j_gene: TRBJ2-3
d_gene: TRBD2
v_gene: TRBV19
CDR3nt: TGTGCCAGTAGTCCCTGGACTAGCGGCACAGATACGCAGTATTTT
CDR3aa: CASSPWTSGTDTQYF

abundance: -
j_gene: TRBJ1-1
d_gene: -
v_gene: TRBV19
CDR3nt: TGTGCCAGTAGGGTGGGACAACAGAACACTGAAGCTTTCTTT
CDR3aa: CASRVGQQNTEAFF

abundance: -
j_gene: TRBJ2-5
d_gene: -
v_gene: TRBV21-1
CDR3nt: TGTGCCAGCAGCACTCTCGAGGAGCGGGGGCCTCAAGAGACCCAGTACTTC
CDR3aa: CASSTLEERGPQETQYF

abundance: -
j_gene: TRBJ1-1
d_gene: -
v_gene: TRBV11-2
CDR3nt: TGTGCCAGCAGCTTAGGGGGACTGAGGGGCCGATGGACTGAAGCTTTCTTT
CDR3aa: CASSLGGLRGRWTEAFF

abundance: -
j_gene: TRBJ1-3
d_gene: TRBD1
v_gene: TRBV18
CDR3nt: TGTGCCAGCTCCCCTTGGGACAGGACCGTCTCTGGAAACACCATATATTTT
CDR3aa: CASSPWDRTVSGNTIYF

abundance: -
j_gene: TRBJ2-3
d_gene: TRBD1
v_gene: TRBV7-2
CDR3nt: TGTGCCAGCAGCGTTACAGGGGGTACTAGCACAGATACGCAGTATTTT
CDR3aa: CASSVTGGTSTDTQYF

abundance: -
j_gene: TRBJ2-1
d_gene: -
v_gene: TRBV20-1
CDR3nt: TGCAGTGCTAGTGAGCGGGACAATGAGCAGTTCTTC
CDR3aa: CSASERDNEQFF

abundance: -
j_gene: TRBJ2-1
d_gene: TRBD1
v_gene: TRBV12-3/TRBV12-4
CDR3nt: TGTGCCAGCAGTTCGGGACAGCACAATGAGCAGTTCTTC
CDR3aa: CASSSGQHNEQFF

abundance: -
j_gene: TRBJ2-1
d_gene: -
v_gene: TRBV4-3
CDR3nt: TGCGCCAGCAGCCAACAGGGACACTTGGGTTTAATGCATGAGCAGTTCTTC
CDR3aa: CASSQQGHLGLMHEQFF

abundance: few
j_gene: TRBJ1-1
d_gene: -
v_gene: TRBV25-1
CDR3nt: TGTGCCAGCAGTCCCCAGCGGCGAGTCAACACTGAAGCTTTCTTT
CDR3aa: CASSPQRRVNTEAFF